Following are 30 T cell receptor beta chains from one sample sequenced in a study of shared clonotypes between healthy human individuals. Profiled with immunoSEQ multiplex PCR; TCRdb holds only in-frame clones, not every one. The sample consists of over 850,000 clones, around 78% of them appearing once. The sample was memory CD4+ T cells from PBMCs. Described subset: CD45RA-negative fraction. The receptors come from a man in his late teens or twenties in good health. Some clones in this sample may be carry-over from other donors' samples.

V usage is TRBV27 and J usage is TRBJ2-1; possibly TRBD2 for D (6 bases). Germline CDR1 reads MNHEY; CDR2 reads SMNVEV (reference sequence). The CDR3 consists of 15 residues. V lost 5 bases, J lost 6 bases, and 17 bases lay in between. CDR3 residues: CASSPRRDSVNEQFF. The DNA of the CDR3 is TGTGCCAGCAGTCCCCGCAGGGACTCGGTCAATGAGCAGTTCTTC.

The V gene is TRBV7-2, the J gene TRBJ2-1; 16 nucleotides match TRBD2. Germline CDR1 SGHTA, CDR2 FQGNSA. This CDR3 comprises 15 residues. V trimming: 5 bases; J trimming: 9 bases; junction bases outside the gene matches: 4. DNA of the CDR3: TGTGCCAGCAGCCCGGGACTAGCGGGAGGGACTGAGCAGTTCTTC. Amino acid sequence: CASSPGLAGGTEQFF.

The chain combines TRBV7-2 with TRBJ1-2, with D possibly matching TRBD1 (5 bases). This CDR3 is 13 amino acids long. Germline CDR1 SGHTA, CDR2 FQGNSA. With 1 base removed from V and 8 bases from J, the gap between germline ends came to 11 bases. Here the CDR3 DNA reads TGTGCCAGCAGCTTAGTCCAGGGTGCCGGCTACACCTTC. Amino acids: CASSLVQGAGYTF.

CDR3 amino acids: CASSYWGRQGSEQYF. CDR3 DNA sequence: TGTGCCAGCAGTTACTGGGGTCGGCAGGGGTCCGAGCAGTACTTC. The chain combines TRBV6-5 with TRBJ2-7; the D gene is possibly TRBD1 (6 bases). Germline CDR1 MNHEY, CDR2 SVGAGI. The ends were cut back, 1 base at V and 6 bases at J, with 16 bases in the middle. The CDR3 has 15 amino acids.

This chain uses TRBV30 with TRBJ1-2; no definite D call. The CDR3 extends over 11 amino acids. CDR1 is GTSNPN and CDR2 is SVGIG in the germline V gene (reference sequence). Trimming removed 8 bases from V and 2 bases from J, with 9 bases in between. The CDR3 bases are TGTGCCGGTACGGTAAACTATGGCTACACCTTC. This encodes CAGTVNYGYTF. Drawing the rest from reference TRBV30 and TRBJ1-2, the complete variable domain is SQTIHQWPATLVQPVGSPLSLECTVEGTSNPNLYWYRQAAGRGLQLLFYSVGIGQISSEVPQNLSASRPQDRQFILSSKKLLLSDSGFYLCAGTVNYGYTFGSGTRLTVV.

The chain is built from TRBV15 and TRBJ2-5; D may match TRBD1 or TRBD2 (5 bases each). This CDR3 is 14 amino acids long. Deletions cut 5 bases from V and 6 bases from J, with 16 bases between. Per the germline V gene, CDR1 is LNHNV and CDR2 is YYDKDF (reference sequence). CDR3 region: CATSRQWERQTQYF. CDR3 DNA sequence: TGTGCCACCAGCCGACAGTGGGAGCGGCAGACCCAGTACTTC. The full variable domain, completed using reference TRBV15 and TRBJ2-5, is DAMVIQNPRYQVTQFGKPVTLSCSQTLNHNVMYWYQQKSSQAPKLLFHYYDKDFNNEADTPDNFQSRRPNTSFCFLDIRSPGLGDTAMYLCATSRQWERQTQYFGPGTRLLVL.

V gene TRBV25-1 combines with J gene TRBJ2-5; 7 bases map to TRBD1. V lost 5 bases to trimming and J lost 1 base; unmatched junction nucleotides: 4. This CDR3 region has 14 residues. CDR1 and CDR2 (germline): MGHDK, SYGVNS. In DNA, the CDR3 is TGTGCCAGCAGTCCTCGGACAGGCCAAGAGACCCAGTACTTC. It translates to CASSPRTGQETQYF.

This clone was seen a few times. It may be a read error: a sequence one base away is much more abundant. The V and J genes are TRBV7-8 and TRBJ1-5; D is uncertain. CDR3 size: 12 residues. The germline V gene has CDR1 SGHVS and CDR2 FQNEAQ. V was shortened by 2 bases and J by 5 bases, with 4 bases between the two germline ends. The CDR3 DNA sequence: TGTGCCAGCAGCTTACCCGATCAGCCCCAGCATTTT. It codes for CASSLPDQPQHF.

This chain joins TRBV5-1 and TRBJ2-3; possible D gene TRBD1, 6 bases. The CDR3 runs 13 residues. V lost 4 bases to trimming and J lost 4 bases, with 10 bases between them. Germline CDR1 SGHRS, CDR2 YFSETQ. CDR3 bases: TGCGCCAGCAGCGTAGGGACATCAGATACGCAGTATTTT. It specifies CASSVGTSDTQYF.

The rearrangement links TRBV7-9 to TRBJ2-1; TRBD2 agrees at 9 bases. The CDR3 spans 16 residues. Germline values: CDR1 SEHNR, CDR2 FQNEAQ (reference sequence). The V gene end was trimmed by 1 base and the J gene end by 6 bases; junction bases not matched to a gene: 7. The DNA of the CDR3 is TGTGCCAGCAGCTTAGATGGCGGGAGGGCCCGCAATGAGCAGTTCTTC. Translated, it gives CASSLDGGRARNEQFF.

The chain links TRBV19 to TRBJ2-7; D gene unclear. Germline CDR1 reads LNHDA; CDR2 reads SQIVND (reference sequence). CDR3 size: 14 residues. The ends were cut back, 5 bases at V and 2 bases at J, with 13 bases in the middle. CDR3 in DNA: TGTGCCAGTAGTTCCCAGGCCCTTACCTACGAGCAGTACTTC. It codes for CASSSQALTYEQYF.

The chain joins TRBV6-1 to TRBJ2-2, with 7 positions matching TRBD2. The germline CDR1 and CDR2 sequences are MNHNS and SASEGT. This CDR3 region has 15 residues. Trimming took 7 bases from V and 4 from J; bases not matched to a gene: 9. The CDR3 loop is CASITREYGTGELFF. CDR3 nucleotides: TGTGCCAGCATAACGCGGGAGTATGGCACCGGGGAGCTGTTTTTT.

In nucleotides, the CDR3 is TGTGCCAGCAGCCGCAGGGACTTTGGGACCCAGTACTTC. Translation: CASSRRDFGTQYF. The chain recombines TRBV7-9 with TRBJ2-5; a possible D gene is TRBD2 (6 bases). The ends were cut back, 5 bases at V and 7 bases at J, with 14 bases in the middle. Germline lookup yields CDR1 SEHNR and CDR2 FQNEAQ (reference sequence). The CDR3 consists of 13 residues.

CDR3 protein: CASSPLAQLGETQYF. The CDR3 region has the DNA TGTGCCAGCTCACCCCTAGCCCAGCTTGGAGAGACCCAGTACTTC. V is TRBV18 and J is TRBJ2-5; D may be TRBD2 (5 bases). Germline CDR1 is KGHSH and CDR2 is LQKENI. This CDR3 comprises 15 residues. The V gene lost 3 bases and the J gene lost 4 bases, with 15 bases spanning the gap.

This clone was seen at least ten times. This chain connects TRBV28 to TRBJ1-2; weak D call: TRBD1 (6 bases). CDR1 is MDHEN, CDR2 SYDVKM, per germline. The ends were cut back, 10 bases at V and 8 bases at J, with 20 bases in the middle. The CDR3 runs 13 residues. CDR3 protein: CATLPGGLSGYTF. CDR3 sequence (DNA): TGTGCCACCCTCCCCGGGGGGCTTTCGGGCTACACCTTC.

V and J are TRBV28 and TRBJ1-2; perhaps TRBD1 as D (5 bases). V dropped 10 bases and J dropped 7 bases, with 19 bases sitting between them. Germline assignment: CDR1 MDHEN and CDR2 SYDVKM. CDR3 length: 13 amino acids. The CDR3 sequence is CATKTGLIRGYTF. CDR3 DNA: TGTGCCACCAAAACAGGCCTGATTCGTGGCTACACCTTC.

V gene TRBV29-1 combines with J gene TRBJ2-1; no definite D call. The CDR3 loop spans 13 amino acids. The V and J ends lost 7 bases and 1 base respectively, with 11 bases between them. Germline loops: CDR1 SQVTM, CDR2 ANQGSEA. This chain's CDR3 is CSALGRSYNEQFF. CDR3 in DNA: TGCAGCGCACTGGGCCGATCCTACAATGAGCAGTTCTTC.

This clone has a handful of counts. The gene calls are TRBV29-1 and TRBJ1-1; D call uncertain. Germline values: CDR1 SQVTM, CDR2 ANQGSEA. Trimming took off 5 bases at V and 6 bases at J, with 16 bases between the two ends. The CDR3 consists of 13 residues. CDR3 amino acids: CSVLSLGRAEAFF. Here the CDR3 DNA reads TGCAGCGTTCTCTCTTTGGGGAGAGCTGAAGCTTTCTTT.

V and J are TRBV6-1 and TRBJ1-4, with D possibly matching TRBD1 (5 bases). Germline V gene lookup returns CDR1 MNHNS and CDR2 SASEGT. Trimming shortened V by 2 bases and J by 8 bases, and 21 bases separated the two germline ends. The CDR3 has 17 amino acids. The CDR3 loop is CASSERGAAREGEKLFF. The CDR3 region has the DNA TGTGCCAGCAGTGAAAGGGGCGCTGCCAGGGAGGGGGAAAAACTGTTTTTT.

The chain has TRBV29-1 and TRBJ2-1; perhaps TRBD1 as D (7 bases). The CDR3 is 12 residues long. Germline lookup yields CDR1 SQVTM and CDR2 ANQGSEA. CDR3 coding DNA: TGCACGGCGGGACAGTTGGACAATGAGCAGTTCTTC. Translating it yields CTAGQLDNEQFF.

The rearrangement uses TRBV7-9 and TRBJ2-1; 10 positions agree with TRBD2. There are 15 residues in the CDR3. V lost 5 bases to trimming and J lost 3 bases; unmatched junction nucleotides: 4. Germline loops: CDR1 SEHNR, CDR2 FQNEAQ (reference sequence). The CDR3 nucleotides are TGTGCCAGCAGCGCGCCTAGCGGGGGCTACAATGAGCAGTTCTTC. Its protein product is CASSAPSGGYNEQFF.

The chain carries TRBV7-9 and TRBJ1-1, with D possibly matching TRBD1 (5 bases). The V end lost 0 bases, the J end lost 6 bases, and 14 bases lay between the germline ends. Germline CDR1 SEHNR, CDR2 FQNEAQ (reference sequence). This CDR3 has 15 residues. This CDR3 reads CASSLALGARSEAFF. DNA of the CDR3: TGTGCCAGCAGCTTAGCGCTTGGGGCTAGATCTGAAGCTTTCTTT.

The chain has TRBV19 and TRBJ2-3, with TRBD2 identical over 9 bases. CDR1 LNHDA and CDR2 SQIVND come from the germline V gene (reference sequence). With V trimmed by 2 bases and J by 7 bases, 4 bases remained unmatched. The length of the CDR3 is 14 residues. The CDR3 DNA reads TGTGCCAGTAGTATAAGCGGGAGGCGGAATACGCAGTATTTT. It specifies CASSISGRRNTQYF.

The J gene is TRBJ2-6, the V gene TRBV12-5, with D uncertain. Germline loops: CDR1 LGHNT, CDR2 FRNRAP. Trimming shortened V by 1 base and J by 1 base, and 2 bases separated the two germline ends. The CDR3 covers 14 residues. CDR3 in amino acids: CASGLGSGANVLTF. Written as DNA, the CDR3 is TGTGCTAGTGGTTTGGGATCTGGGGCCAACGTCCTGACTTTC.

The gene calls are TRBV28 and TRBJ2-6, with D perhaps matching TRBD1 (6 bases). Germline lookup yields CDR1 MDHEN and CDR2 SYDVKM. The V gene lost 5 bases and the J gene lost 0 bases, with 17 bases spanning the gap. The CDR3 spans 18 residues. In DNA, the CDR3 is TGTGCCAGCAGTACCCGTGTGGGGGCAAACTCTGGGGCCAACGTCCTGACTTTC. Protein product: CASSTRVGANSGANVLTF.

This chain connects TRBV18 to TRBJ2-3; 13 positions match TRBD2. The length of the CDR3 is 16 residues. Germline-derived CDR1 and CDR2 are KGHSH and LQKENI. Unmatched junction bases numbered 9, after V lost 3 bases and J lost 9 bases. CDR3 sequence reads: CASSPRTSGSPTTQYF. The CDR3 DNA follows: TGTGCCAGCTCACCTCGGACTAGCGGGAGCCCTACGACGCAGTATTTT.

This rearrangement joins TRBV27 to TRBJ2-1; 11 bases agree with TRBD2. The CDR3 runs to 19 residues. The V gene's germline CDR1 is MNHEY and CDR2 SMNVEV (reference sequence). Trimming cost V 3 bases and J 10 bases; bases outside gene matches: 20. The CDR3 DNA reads TGTGCCAGCAGTTTTTTGGATAGGGCACGGACTAGCGGGCGCCGGGAGCAGTTCTTC. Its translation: CASSFLDRARTSGRREQFF.

DNA of the CDR3: TGCGCCAGCAGCTTGGACGGGACAGGGGATGGCTACACCTTC. Its protein product is CASSLDGTGDGYTF. The genes are TRBV5-1 and TRBJ1-2; 10 nucleotides align to TRBD1. J gave up 6 bases and V 0 bases, and 2 bases lay outside the gene matches. This CDR3 spans 14 amino acids. Germline CDR1 SGHRS, CDR2 YFSETQ.

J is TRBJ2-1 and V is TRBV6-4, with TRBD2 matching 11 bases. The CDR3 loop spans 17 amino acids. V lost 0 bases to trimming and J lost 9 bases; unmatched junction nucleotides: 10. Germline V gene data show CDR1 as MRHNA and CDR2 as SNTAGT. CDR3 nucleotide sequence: TGTGCCAGCAGTGACTCGAGTGTAGCGGGAGGGCCATTTGAGCAGTTCTTC. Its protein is CASSDSSVAGGPFEQFF.

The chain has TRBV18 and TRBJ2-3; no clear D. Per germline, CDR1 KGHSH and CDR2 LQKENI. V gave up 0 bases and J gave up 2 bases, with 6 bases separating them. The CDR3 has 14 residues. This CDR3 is CASSPPLTTDTQYF. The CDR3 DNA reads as TGTGCCAGCTCACCACCCCTCACCACAGATACGCAGTATTTT.